In this sample, the clone carrying this T cell receptor beta chain turned up a few times. Its target is not known. The data derive from a study of cytomegalovirus exposure and HLA in healthy donors. General study findings and limits: The authors later found HLA-associated TCR beta chains more clonally expanded than equally common others.

The PCR used 60 Vbeta and 13 Jbeta primers. Sequencing used immunoSEQ multiplex PCR; TCRdb keeps in-frame clones, though not all of them. Counted here are fewer than 90,000 clones, about 80% occurring once; the ten biggest clones make up more than 1.3%. The TCR comes from a male donor in good health and CMV-seronegative. Material for sequencing was PBMCs.

DNA of the CDR3: TGTGCCAGCAGCGGAGGGGACTTTCGGGAGACCCAGTACTTC. Its protein is CASSGGDFRETQYF. The chain is built from TRBV5-5 and TRBJ2-5; tentatively, D is TRBD2 (6 bases). CDR3 size: 14 residues. Trimming shortened V by 4 bases and J by 5 bases, and 15 bases separated the two germline ends. Germline V gene data show CDR1 as SGHKS and CDR2 as YYEKEE (reference sequence). The whole variable domain, remainder taken from reference TRBV5-5 and TRBJ2-5, is DAGVTQSPTHLIKTRGQQVTLRCSPISGHKSVSWYQQVLGQGPQFIFQYYEKEERGRGNFPDRFSARQFPNYSSELNVNALLLGDSALYLCASSGGDFRETQYFGPGTRLLVL.